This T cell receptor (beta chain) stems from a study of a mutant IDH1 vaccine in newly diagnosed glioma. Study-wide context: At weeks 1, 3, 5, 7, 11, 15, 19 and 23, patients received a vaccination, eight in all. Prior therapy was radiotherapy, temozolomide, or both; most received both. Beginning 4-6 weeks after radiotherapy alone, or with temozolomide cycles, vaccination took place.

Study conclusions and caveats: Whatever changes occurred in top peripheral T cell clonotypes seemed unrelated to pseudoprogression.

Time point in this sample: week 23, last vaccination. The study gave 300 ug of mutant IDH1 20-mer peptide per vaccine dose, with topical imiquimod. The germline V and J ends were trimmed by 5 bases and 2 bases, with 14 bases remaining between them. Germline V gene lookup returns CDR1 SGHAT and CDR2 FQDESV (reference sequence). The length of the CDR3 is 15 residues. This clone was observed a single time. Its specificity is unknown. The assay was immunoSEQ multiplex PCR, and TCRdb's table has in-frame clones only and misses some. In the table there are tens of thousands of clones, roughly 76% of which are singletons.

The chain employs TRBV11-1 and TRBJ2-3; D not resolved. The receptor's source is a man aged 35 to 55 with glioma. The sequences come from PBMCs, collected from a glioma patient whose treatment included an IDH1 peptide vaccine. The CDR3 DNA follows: TGTGCCAGCAGCCCACGGAGATCTATCACAGATACGCAGTATTTT. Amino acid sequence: CASSPRRSITDTQYF. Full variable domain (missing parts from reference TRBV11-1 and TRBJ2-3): EAEVAQSPRYKITEKSQAVAFWCDPISGHATLYWYRQILGQGPELLVQFQDESVVDDSQLPKDRFSAERLKGVDSTLKIQPAELGDSAMYLCASSPRRSITDTQYFGPGTRLTVL.